This T cell receptor (beta chain) is from a study of blood T cell repertoires in COVID-19. Looking at the study overall: Sites in the United States, Italy and Spain provided acute and convalescent COVID-19 samples.

Produced via immunoSEQ multiplex PCR; TCRdb's table is partial and in-frame only. The sample lists 120,000 to 150,000 clones, more than 75% occurring once. J lost 7 bases, V lost 0 bases, and 7 bases had no gene match. The CDR3 length is 17 residues. CDR1 and CDR2 (germline): LNHDA, SQIVND (reference sequence). A single count supports this clone. The rearrangement links TRBV19 to TRBJ1-5; TRBD1 matches at 12 bases. Source material: peripheral blood. This receptor was taken from a man over 45 who had recovered from COVID-19. The DNA of the CDR3 is TGTGCCAGTAGTATAGATCGGGGGACAGGGGGCGAACAGCCCCAGCATTTT. Its translation is CASSIDRGTGGEQPQHF.